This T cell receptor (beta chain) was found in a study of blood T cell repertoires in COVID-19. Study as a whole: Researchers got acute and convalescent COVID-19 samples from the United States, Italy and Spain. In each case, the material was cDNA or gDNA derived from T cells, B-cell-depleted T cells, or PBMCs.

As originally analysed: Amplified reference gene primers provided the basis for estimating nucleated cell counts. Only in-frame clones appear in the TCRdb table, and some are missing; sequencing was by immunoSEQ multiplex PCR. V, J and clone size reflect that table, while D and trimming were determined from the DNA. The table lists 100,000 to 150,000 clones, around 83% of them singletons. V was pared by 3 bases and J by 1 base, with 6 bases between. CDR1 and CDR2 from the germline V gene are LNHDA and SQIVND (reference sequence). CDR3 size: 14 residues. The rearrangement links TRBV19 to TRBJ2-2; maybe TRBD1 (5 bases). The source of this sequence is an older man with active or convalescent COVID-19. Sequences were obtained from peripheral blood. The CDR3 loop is CASSIQGNTGELFF. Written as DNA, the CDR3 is TGTGCCAGTAGTATCCAGGGGAACACCGGGGAGCTGTTTTTT.